This T cell receptor (beta chain) was profiled in a study of cytomegalovirus exposure and HLA in healthy donors. Sequenced by immunoSEQ multiplex PCR; TCRdb stores in-frame clones only, minus some. The sample gives 110,000 to 150,000 clones, roughly 90% of which show up once; less than 3.5% is in the top ten. Concerning this clone itself: Its cognate antigen is unknown.

The study's findings and limits: High sensitivity and specificity were reportedly achieved when the classifier diagnosed cytomegalovirus status. Cytomegalovirus association was assigned to about 150 TCR beta chains. Most TCR sequences showed up rarely, but some public TCRs showed up in many donors.

The source material was PBMCs. The origin of this receptor is a man in his late teens or twenties in good health and CMV-seronegative.

CDR3 region: CASSFGTTPNTEAFF. Written as DNA, the CDR3 is TGTGCCAGCAGCTTTGGGACAACCCCGAACACTGAAGCTTTCTTT. V usage is TRBV6-1 and J usage is TRBJ1-1; a weak D match, TRBD1 (6 bases). The germline V gene encodes CDR1 MNHNS and CDR2 SASEGT. V was shortened by 6 bases and J by 1 base, with 15 bases between the two germline ends. The CDR3 runs 15 residues.